These 32 T cell receptor beta chains share one sample of origin, sequenced in a study of technical replicates of blood from several donors. Data came from immunoSEQ multiplex PCR; TCRdb stores just in-frame clones and leaves some out. The repertoire holds 75,000 to 95,000 clones, with roughly 94% as singletons. The sample comprised T cells isolated from PBMCs. The receptors come from a human donor in good health.

This chain links TRBV6-5 with TRBJ1-2; a weak D match, TRBD1 (6 bases). V shed 6 bases and J shed 4 bases, with 9 bases lying between them. This CDR3 is built from 12 residues. Per the germline V gene, CDR1 is MNHEY and CDR2 is SVGAGI. CDR3 amino acids: CASRDRSYGYTF. The CDR3 DNA follows: TGTGCCAGCAGGGACAGATCCTATGGCTACACCTTC.

The V and J genes are TRBV9 and TRBJ2-5, with unresolved D. V dropped 1 base and J dropped 2 bases, with 15 bases sitting between them. The CDR3 has 16 residues. The germline gives CDR1 SGDLS, CDR2 YYNGEE. The CDR3 loop reads CASSVSPRPEQETQYF. DNA of the CDR3: TGTGCCAGCAGCGTAAGTCCAAGGCCGGAGCAAGAGACCCAGTACTTC. Combining the CDR3 with reference TRBV9 and TRBJ2-5 gives the whole variable domain DSGVTQTPKHLITATGQRVTLRCSPRSGDLSVYWYQQSLDQGLQFLIQYYNGEERAKGNILERFSAQQFPDLHSELNLSSLELGDSALYFCASSVSPRPEQETQYFGPGTRLLVL.

The chain joins TRBV6-6 to TRBJ1-2; no definite D call. CDR3 length equals 14 residues. The ends were cut back, 2 bases at V and 0 bases at J, with 7 bases in the middle. The germline V gene has CDR1 MNHNY and CDR2 SVGAGI (reference sequence). CDR3 protein: CASSYPSPNYGYTF. DNA of the CDR3: TGTGCCAGCAGTTACCCAAGCCCTAACTATGGCTACACCTTC.

The chain carries TRBV2 and TRBJ1-4; D perhaps matches TRBD1 (5 bases). V lost 4 bases, J lost 13 bases, and 10 bases lay in between. The CDR3 length is 11 residues. In germline, CDR1 is SNHLY, CDR2 FYNNEI. In DNA, the CDR3 is TGTGCCAGCAGTGTAAGGGACTTACTGTTTTTT. Protein product: CASSVRDLLFF.

The V and J genes are TRBV2 and TRBJ1-5; D possibly corresponds to TRBD1 (6 bases). This CDR3 region has 14 residues. CDR1 is SNHLY, CDR2 FYNNEI, per germline. The ends were cut back, 2 bases at V and 3 bases at J, with 8 bases in the middle. CDR3 DNA sequence: TGTGCCAGCAGTGAATGGGACAACAATCAGCCCCAGCATTTT. Amino acids: CASSEWDNNQPQHF. The variable domain in full, with the rest retrieved from reference TRBV2 and TRBJ1-5, is EPEVTQTPSHQVTQMGQEVILRCVPISNHLYFYWYRQILGQKVEFLVSFYNNEISEKSEIFDDQFSVERPDGSNFTLKIRSTKLEDSAMYFCASSEWDNNQPQHFGDGTRLSIL.

This chain connects TRBV29-1 to TRBJ2-7; D call uncertain. The CDR3 extends over 13 amino acids. Trimming took 0 bases from V and 3 from J, leaving 9 bases between them. CDR1 and CDR2 from the germline V gene are SQVTM and ANQGSEA. CDR3 sequence: CSVEEETRYEQYF. The CDR3 nucleotides are TGCAGCGTTGAAGAGGAGACCCGCTACGAGCAGTACTTC.

The rearrangement links TRBV7-9 to TRBJ1-5; 8 bases map to TRBD1. The CDR3 spans 17 residues. The V segment lost 2 bases and the J segment 5 bases; nucleotides outside the gene matches: 11. Germline assignment: CDR1 SEHNR and CDR2 FQNEAQ (reference sequence). The CDR3 bases are TGTGCCAGCAGCTTATGGGGGGGTGACAGGGGAGATCAGCCCCAGCATTTT. This codes for CASSLWGGDRGDQPQHF.

This rearrangement joins TRBV7-9 to TRBJ1-2; D is perhaps TRBD1 (5 bases). The CDR3 consists of 16 residues. Trimming took off 0 bases at V and 6 bases at J, with 17 bases between the two ends. Germline values: CDR1 SEHNR, CDR2 FQNEAQ (reference sequence). The DNA of the CDR3 is TGTGCCAGCAGCTTAGCGGGACTCCAGATGACGAATGGCTACACCTTC. This encodes CASSLAGLQMTNGYTF.

The chain links TRBV9 to TRBJ1-2, with 7 bases fitting TRBD1. V lost 0 bases, J lost 0 bases, and 5 bases stayed unmatched. The germline gives CDR1 SGDLS, CDR2 YYNGEE. The CDR3 contains 16 residues. CDR3 nucleotide sequence: TGTGCCAGCAGCGTAGACCGGACAGGTTCTAACTATGGCTACACCTTC. It specifies CASSVDRTGSNYGYTF.

The chain uses TRBV7-9 and TRBJ1-1, with 7 bases fitting TRBD1. The CDR3 sequence is 13 residues long. The V segment lost 4 bases and the J segment 7 bases; nucleotides outside the gene matches: 6. Germline V lookup: CDR1 SEHNR, CDR2 FQNEAQ (reference sequence). The CDR3 nucleotides are TGTGCCAGCAGCTCCGGGGGACAGTTTGAAGCTTTCTTT. Its translation is CASSSGGQFEAFF.

J is TRBJ1-1 and V is TRBV2; 7 bases line up with TRBD1. Germline CDR1 and CDR2: SNHLY and FYNNEI. This CDR3 is built from 14 residues. J gave up 5 bases and V 8 bases, and 11 bases lay outside the gene matches. In nucleotides, the CDR3 is TGTGCCAGCGGCCGACAGGGCGGGGAGACTGAAGCTTTCTTT. It codes for CASGRQGGETEAFF. The whole variable domain, filled in from reference TRBV2 and TRBJ1-1, reads EPEVTQTPSHQVTQMGQEVILRCVPISNHLYFYWYRQILGQKVEFLVSFYNNEISEKSEIFDDQFSVERPDGSNFTLKIRSTKLEDSAMYFCASGRQGGETEAFFGQGTRLTVV.

The chain employs TRBV14 and TRBJ2-5; TRBD2 is a possible D gene (7 bases). CDR3 length: 16 residues. Germline loops: CDR1 SGHDN, CDR2 FVKESK. The V and J ends lost 0 bases and 4 bases respectively, with 15 bases between them. CDR3 sequence reads: CASSQDWRGGPETQYF. The CDR3 region has the DNA TGTGCCAGCAGCCAAGATTGGAGGGGGGGCCCAGAGACCCAGTACTTC.

This chain links TRBV29-1 with TRBJ1-2, with no clear D. In germline, CDR1 is SQVTM, CDR2 ANQGSEA. V was pared by 4 bases and J by 4 bases, with 13 bases between. The CDR3 has 13 amino acids. The CDR3 here is CSVGVPGSYGYTF. CDR3 coding DNA: TGCAGCGTTGGAGTGCCGGGGAGCTATGGCTACACCTTC. The full variable domain, in which reference TRBV29-1 and TRBJ1-2 provide the parts outside the CDR3, is SAVISQKPSRDICQRGTSLTIQCQVDSQVTMMFWYRQQPGQSLTLIATANQGSEATYESGFVIDKFPISRPNLTFSTLTVSNMSPEDSSIYLCSVGVPGSYGYTFGSGTRLTVV.

The chain recombines TRBV27 with TRBJ2-7; TRBD1 is a possible D gene (5 bases). The CDR3 has 14 residues. V lost 4 bases to trimming and J lost 3 bases, with 13 bases between them. Per germline, CDR1 MNHEY and CDR2 SMNVEV (reference sequence). The DNA of the CDR3 is TGTGCCAGCAGTTATTCAGGGTTTGACTACGAGCAGTACTTC. This translates into CASSYSGFDYEQYF.

This clone was counted once. The chain combines TRBV19 with TRBJ1-1; TRBD1 might be the D (6 bases). Per the germline V gene, CDR1 is LNHDA and CDR2 is SQIVND (reference sequence). Between the trimmed V and J ends, which lost 2 bases and 5 bases, there was a span of 18 bases. This CDR3 is 16 amino acids long. Here the CDR3 reads CASSILGRGGRTEAFF. CDR3 coding DNA: TGTGCCAGTAGTATATTAGGGAGGGGGGGGCGTACTGAAGCTTTCTTT.

This clone was observed once. This rearrangement joins TRBV27 to TRBJ2-7; TRBD2 agrees at 12 bases. This CDR3 has 16 residues. Trimming took 5 bases from V and 0 from J; bases not matched to a gene: 5. Germline V lookup: CDR1 MNHEY, CDR2 SMNVEV (reference sequence). The CDR3 DNA follows: TGTGCCAGCAGTACCTCGACTAGCGGGAGCTCCTACGAGCAGTACTTC. It is translated as CASSTSTSGSSYEQYF.

The count of this clone is one. The CDR3 region is CASKANSNEKLFF. Written as DNA, the CDR3 is TGTGCCAGCAAAGCAAACTCGAATGAAAAACTGTTTTTT. The chain links TRBV2 to TRBJ1-4; D gene ambiguous. Trimming removed 7 bases from V and 5 bases from J, with 11 bases in between. The CDR3 extends over 13 amino acids. Germline CDR1 is SNHLY and CDR2 is FYNNEI.

J is TRBJ2-3 and V is TRBV29-1; D may be TRBD1 (5 bases). The CDR3 is made up of 13 amino acids. CDR1 is SQVTM and CDR2 is ANQGSEA in the germline V gene. V lost 7 bases and J lost 0, with 11 bases in between. CDR3 in DNA: TGCAGCGGTCGGGCAGGGAGCACAGATACGCAGTATTTT. The encoded protein is CSGRAGSTDTQYF.

This clone was detected a few times. J is TRBJ2-7 and V is TRBV5-4, with a tentative D call TRBD1 (5 bases). This CDR3 has 13 residues. Between the trimmed V and J ends, which lost 2 bases and 7 bases, there was a span of 13 bases. Per germline, CDR1 SGHNT and CDR2 YYREEE (reference sequence). The CDR3, as DNA: TGTGCCAGCAGCTTACCCAGGGCCCGGGAGCAGTACTTC. Translating gives CASSLPRAREQYF.

This clone has just one count. The CDR3, as DNA: TGCGCCAGCAGCGAACGCGGACAGAGCAATCAGCCCCAGCATTTT. Its protein product is CASSERGQSNQPQHF. The chain uses TRBV4-1 and TRBJ1-5; D might be TRBD1 (6 bases). The length of the CDR3 is 15 residues. CDR1 is MGHRA, CDR2 YSYEKL, per germline. The V gene lost 5 bases and the J gene lost 1 base, with 12 bases spanning the gap.

This chain links TRBV18 with TRBJ1-5, with D maybe TRBD1 (6 bases). The CDR3 runs to 15 residues. V was trimmed by 8 bases and J by 1 base, leaving 15 bases between them. CDR1 and CDR2 (germline): KGHSH, LQKENI. CDR3 nucleotides: TGTGCCAGCCGACCCGAGGGGGTGAGCAATCAGCCCCAGCATTTT. It specifies CASRPEGVSNQPQHF.

V is TRBV2 and J is TRBJ2-7; D is undetermined. Germline CDR1 and CDR2: SNHLY and FYNNEI. The CDR3 is 13 amino acids. V was trimmed by 6 bases and J by 1 base, leaving 10 bases between them. The CDR3 region is CASRATESYEQYF. The CDR3 coding sequence is TGTGCCAGCAGAGCGACGGAGTCCTACGAGCAGTACTTC.

V usage is TRBV9 and J usage is TRBJ2-7, with a possible D match to TRBD2 (7 bases). Germline V gene lookup returns CDR1 SGDLS and CDR2 YYNGEE. V shed 0 bases and J shed 2 bases, with 12 bases lying between them. This CDR3 is 15 amino acids long. The CDR3 loop is CASSVAEGGTYEQYF. The CDR3 DNA follows: TGTGCCAGCAGCGTAGCTGAGGGGGGGACCTACGAGCAGTACTTC.

The chain joins TRBV6-1 to TRBJ1-4; no clear D. The CDR3 sequence is 15 residues long. The germline V and J ends were trimmed by 2 bases and 8 bases, with 15 bases remaining between them. The V gene's germline CDR1 is MNHNS and CDR2 SASEGT. This chain's CDR3 is CASSELNAGGEKLFF. In nucleotides, the CDR3 is TGTGCCAGCAGTGAACTGAATGCGGGCGGAGAAAAACTGTTTTTT.

This rearrangement joins TRBV2 to TRBJ2-7; TRBD2 is a possible D gene (5 bases). Trimming stripped 7 bases from V and 0 bases from J, with 16 bases between. The CDR3 length is 15 residues. In germline, CDR1 is SNHLY, CDR2 FYNNEI. The CDR3 bases are TGTGCCAGCATAAAAGAGGGTGGGCACTCCTACGAGCAGTACTTC. Protein product: CASIKEGGHSYEQYF.

The V and J genes are TRBV5-1 and TRBJ2-1, with no clear D. The CDR3 is 15 amino acids. Germline lookup yields CDR1 SGHRS and CDR2 YFSETQ. Trimming cost V 0 bases and J 7 bases, with 14 bases left between them. The CDR3 bases are TGCGCCAGCAGCTTGGAACAGAGTAACATTAATGAGCAGTTCTTC. As protein: CASSLEQSNINEQFF.

The DNA of the CDR3 is TGTGCCAGTAGTAGGGACAGGGGGCCCTACGAGCAGTACTTC. This sequence encodes CASSRDRGPYEQYF. This sequence joins TRBV19 and TRBJ2-7; TRBD1 aligns across 12 bases. Germline assignment: CDR1 LNHDA and CDR2 SQIVND (reference sequence). The V segment lost 4 bases and the J segment 2 bases; nucleotides outside the gene matches: 0. The CDR3 is 14 residues long.

The rearrangement joins TRBV11-2 to TRBJ2-7; 10 positions agree with TRBD1. Unmatched junction bases numbered 4, after V lost 5 bases and J lost 3 bases. The CDR3 length is 14 residues. Germline V gene sequence: CDR1 SGHAT, CDR2 FQNNGV. The CDR3 loop reads CASSLGQGIYEQYF. In DNA form, the CDR3 reads TGTGCCAGCAGCCTGGGACAGGGGATCTACGAGCAGTACTTC. Drawing the rest from reference TRBV11-2 and TRBJ2-7, the complete variable domain is EAGVAQSPRYKIIEKRQSVAFWCNPISGHATLYWYQQILGQGPKLLIQFQNNGVVDDSQLPKDRFSAERLKGVDSTLKIQPAKLEDSAVYLCASSLGQGIYEQYFGPGTRLTVT.

The V gene is TRBV2, the J gene TRBJ2-3, with TRBD2 matching over 10 bases. Germline V gives CDR1 SNHLY, CDR2 FYNNEI. This CDR3 is 19 amino acids long. Trimming removed 2 bases from V and 5 bases from J; junction bases left unmatched: 16. As DNA, the CDR3 is TGTGCCAGCAGTGAACCGGCTAAATTTGGACTAGCGGTCCTAGATACGCAGTATTTT. Protein: CASSEPAKFGLAVLDTQYF.

This rearrangement joins TRBV28 to TRBJ2-1, with TRBD2 identical over 8 bases. Germline CDR1 MDHEN, CDR2 SYDVKM. The V segment lost 6 bases and the J segment 2 bases; nucleotides outside the gene matches: 9. The CDR3 spans 16 residues. The CDR3 coding sequence is TGTGCCAGCAGGAATCCCCCGGGGGGGCCCTACAATGAGCAGTTCTTC. It encodes CASRNPPGGPYNEQFF. The variable domain in full, with the rest retrieved from reference TRBV28 and TRBJ2-1, is DVKVTQSSRYLVKRTGEKVFLECVQDMDHENMFWYRQDPGLGLRLIYFSYDVKMKEKGDIPEGYSVSREKKERFSLILESASTNQTSMYLCASRNPPGGPYNEQFFGPGTRLTVL.

The chain employs TRBV5-1 and TRBJ2-2, with D possibly being TRBD1 (6 bases). Germline lookup yields CDR1 SGHRS and CDR2 YFSETQ. The ends were cut back, 4 bases at V and 5 bases at J, with 18 bases in the middle. This CDR3 has 16 residues. CDR3 bases: TGCGCCAGCAGCCTTTTAGGAACAGGGAGTACCGGGGAGCTGTTTTTT. It translates to CASSLLGTGSTGELFF.

CDR3: CAWIQRGSEAFF. CDR3 bases: TGTGCCTGGATCCAGAGGGGGTCTGAAGCTTTCTTT. This chain uses TRBV30 with TRBJ1-1; possibly TRBD1 for D (6 bases). The CDR3 covers 12 residues. Trimming took 4 bases from V and 6 from J, leaving 12 bases between them. Germline CDR1 and CDR2: GTSNPN and SVGIG (reference sequence).